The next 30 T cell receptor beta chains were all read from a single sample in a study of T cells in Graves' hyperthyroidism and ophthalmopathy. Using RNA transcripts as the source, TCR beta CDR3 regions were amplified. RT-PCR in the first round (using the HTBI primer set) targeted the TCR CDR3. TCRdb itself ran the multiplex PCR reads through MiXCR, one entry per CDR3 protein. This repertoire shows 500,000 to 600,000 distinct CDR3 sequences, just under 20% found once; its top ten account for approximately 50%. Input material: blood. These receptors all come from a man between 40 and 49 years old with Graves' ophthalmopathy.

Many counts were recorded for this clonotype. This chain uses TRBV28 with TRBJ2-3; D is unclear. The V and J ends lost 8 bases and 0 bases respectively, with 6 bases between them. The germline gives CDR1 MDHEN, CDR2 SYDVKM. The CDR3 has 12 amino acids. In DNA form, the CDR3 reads TGTGCCAGCCAGACCAGCACAGATACGCAGTATTTT. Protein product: CASQTSTDTQYF.

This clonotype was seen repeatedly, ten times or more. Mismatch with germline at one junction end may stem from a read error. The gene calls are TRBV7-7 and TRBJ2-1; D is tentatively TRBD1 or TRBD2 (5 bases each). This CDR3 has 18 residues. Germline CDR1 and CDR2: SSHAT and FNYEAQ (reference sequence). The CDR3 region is CASSLGAPQGRSYNEQFF. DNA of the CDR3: TGTGCTAGCAGCTTAGGGGCCCCCCAGGGACGCTCCTACAATGAGCAGTTCTTC.

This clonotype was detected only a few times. The CDR3 nucleotides are TGTGCCAGCAGTGGGATAGCGGGACGGAACACCGGGGAGCTGTTTTTT. This gives the protein CASSGIAGRNTGELFF. This chain uses TRBV6-1 with TRBJ2-2; 8 nucleotides agree with TRBD2. With 4 bases clipped from V and 1 base from J, the junction kept 5 bases outside the gene matches. Germline V gene data show CDR1 as MNHNS and CDR2 as SASEGT. This CDR3 is built from 16 residues.

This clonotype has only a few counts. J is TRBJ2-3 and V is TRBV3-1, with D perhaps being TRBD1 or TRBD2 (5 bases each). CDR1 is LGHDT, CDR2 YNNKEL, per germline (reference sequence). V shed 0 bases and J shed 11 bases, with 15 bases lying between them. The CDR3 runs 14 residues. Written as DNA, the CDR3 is TGTGCCAGCAGCCAAGATAGCGCAGGGTTGGGGCAGTATTTT. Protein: CASSQDSAGLGQYF.

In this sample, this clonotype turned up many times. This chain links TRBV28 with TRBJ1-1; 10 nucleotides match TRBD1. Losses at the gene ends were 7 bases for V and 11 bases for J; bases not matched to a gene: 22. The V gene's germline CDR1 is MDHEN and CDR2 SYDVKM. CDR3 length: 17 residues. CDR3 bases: TGTGCCAGCACGGAGACAGGGGGCCTTGCGACCCCCCTCGGGGCTTTCTTT. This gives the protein CASTETGGLATPLGAFF.

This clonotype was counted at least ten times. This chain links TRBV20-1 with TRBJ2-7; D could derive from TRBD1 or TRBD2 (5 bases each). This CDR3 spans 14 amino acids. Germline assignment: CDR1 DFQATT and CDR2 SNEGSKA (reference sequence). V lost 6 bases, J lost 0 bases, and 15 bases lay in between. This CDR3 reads CSAIPGRSSYEQYF. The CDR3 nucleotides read TGCAGTGCCATCCCGGGACGGAGCTCCTACGAGCAGTACTTC.

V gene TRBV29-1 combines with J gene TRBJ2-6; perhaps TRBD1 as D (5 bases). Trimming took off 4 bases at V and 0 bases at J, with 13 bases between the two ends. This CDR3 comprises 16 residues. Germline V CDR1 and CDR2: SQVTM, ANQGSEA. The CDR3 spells CSVGDSHLSGANVLTF. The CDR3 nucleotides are TGCAGCGTTGGAGACAGCCACCTCTCTGGGGCCAACGTCCTGACTTTC.

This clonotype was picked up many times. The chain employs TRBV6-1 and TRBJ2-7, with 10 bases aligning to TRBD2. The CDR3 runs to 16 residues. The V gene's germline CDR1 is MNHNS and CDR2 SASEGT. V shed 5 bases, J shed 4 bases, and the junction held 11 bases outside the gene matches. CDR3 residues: CASSYSSSGGKYEQYF. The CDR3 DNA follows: TGTGCCAGCAGTTATTCTTCTAGCGGGGGAAAGTACGAGCAGTACTTC.

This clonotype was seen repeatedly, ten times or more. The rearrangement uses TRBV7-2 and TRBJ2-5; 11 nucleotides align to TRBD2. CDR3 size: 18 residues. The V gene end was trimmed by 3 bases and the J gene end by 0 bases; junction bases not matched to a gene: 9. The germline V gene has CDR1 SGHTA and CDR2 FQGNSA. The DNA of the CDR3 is TGTGCCAGCAGCTTTATGGCTAGCGGGAGGACGTACCAAGAGACCCAGTACTTC. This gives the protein CASSFMASGRTYQETQYF.

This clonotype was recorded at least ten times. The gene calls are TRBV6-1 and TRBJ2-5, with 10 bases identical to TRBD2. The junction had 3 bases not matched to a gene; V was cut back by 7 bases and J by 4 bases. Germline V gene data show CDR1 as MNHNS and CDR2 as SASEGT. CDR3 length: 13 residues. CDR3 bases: TGTGCCAGCACCCGACTAGCGGGAGAGACCCAGTACTTC. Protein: CASTRLAGETQYF.

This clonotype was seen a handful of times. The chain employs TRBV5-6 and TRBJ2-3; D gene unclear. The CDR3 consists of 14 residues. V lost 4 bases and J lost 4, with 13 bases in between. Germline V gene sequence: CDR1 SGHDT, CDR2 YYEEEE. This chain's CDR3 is CASSPSQVPDTQYF. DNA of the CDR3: TGTGCCAGCAGCCCTTCTCAGGTTCCAGATACGCAGTATTTT.

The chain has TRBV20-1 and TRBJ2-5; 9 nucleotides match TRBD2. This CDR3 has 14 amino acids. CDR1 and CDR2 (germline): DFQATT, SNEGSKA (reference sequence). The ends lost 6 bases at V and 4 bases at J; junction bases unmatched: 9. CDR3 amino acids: CSAYSGTSRETQYF. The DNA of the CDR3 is TGCAGTGCCTATTCCGGGACTAGCCGAGAGACCCAGTACTTC.

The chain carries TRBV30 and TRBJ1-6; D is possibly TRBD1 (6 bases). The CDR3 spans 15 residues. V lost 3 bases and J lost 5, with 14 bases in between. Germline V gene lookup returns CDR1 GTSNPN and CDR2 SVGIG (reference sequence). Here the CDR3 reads CAWRGGARNNSPLHF. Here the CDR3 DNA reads TGTGCCTGGAGAGGGGGGGCTCGGAATAATTCACCCCTCCACTTT. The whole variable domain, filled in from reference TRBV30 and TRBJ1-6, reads SQTIHQWPATLVQPVGSPLSLECTVEGTSNPNLYWYRQAAGRGLQLLFYSVGIGQISSEVPQNLSASRPQDRQFILSSKKLLLSDSGFYLCAWRGGARNNSPLHFGNGTRLTVT.

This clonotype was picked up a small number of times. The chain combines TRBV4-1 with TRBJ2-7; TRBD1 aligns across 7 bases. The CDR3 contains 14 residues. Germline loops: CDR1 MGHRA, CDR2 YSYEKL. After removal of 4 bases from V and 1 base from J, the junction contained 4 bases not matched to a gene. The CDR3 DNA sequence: TGCGCCAGCAGCCTCCAGGGACAGTCCTACGAGCAGTACTTC. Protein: CASSLQGQSYEQYF.

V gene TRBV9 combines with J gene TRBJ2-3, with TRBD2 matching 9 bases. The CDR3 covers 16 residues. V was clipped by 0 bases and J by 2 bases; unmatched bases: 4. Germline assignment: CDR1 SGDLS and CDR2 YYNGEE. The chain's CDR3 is CASSVGSSGATDTQYF. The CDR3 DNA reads TGTGCCAGCAGCGTAGGGTCTAGCGGGGCCACAGATACGCAGTATTTT. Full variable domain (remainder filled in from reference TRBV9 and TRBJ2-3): DSGVTQTPKHLITATGQRVTLRCSPRSGDLSVYWYQQSLDQGLQFLIQYYNGEERAKGNILERFSAQQFPDLHSELNLSSLELGDSALYFCASSVGSSGATDTQYFGPGTRLTVL.

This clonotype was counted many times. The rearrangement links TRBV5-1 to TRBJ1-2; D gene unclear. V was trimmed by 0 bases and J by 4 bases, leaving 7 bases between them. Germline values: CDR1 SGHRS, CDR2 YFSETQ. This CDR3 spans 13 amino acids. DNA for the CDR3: TGCGCCAGCAGCTTGGATGCTACCTATGGCTACACCTTC. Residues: CASSLDATYGYTF.

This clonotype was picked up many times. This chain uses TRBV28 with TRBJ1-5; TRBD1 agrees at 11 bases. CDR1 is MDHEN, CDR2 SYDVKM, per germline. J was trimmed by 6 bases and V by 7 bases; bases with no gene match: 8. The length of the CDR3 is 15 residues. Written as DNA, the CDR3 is TGTGCCAGCACCCCGGGACAGGGGGTTCGTCAGCCCCAGCATTTT. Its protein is CASTPGQGVRQPQHF.

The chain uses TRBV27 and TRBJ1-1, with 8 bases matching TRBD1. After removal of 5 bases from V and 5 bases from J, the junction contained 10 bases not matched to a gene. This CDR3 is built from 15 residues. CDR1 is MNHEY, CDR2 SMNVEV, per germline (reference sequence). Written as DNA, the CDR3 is TGTGCCAGCAGTGACTGGCAGGGGGCGGCTACTGAAGCTTTCTTT. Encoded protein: CASSDWQGAATEAFF.

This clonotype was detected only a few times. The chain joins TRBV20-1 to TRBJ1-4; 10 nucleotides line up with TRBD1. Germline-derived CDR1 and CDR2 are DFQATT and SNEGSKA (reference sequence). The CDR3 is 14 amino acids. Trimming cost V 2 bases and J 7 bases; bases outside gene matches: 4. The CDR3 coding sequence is TGCAGTGCTAGACCTGGGGACAGGGGTGAAAAACTGTTTTTT. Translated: CSARPGDRGEKLFF.

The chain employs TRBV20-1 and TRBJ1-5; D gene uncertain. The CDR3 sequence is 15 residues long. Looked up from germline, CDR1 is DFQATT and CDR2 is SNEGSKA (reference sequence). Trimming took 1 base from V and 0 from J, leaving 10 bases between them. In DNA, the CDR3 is TGCAGTGCTAGAGCTTCGCAGTATAGCAATCAGCCCCAGCATTTT. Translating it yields CSARASQYSNQPQHF.

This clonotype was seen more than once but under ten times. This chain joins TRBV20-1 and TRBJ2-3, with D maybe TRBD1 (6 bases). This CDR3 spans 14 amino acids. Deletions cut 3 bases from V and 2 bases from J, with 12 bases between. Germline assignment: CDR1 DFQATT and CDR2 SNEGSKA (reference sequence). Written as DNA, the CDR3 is TGCAGTGCTAGCCGGGACATTAACACAGATACGCAGTATTTT. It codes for CSASRDINTDTQYF.

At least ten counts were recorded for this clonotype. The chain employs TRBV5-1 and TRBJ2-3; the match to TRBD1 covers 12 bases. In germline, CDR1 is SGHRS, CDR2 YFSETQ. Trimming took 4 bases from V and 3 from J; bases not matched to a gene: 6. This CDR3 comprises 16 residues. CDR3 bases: TGCGCCAGCAGCCTCGGGACAGGGGGCGGAACAGATACGCAGTATTTT. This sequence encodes CASSLGTGGGTDTQYF.

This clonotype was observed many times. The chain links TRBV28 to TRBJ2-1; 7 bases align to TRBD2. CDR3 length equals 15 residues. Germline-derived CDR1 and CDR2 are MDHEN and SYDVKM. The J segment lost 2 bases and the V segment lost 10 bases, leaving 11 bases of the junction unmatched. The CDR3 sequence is CATIHSGPAYNEQFF. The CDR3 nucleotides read TGTGCCACCATACATAGCGGGCCCGCCTACAATGAGCAGTTCTTC.

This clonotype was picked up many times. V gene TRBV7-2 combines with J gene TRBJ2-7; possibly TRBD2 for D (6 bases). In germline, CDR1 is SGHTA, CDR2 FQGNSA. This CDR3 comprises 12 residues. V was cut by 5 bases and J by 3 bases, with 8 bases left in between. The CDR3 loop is CASSGTDYEQYF. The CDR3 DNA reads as TGTGCCAGCAGCGGGACTGACTACGAGCAGTACTTC.

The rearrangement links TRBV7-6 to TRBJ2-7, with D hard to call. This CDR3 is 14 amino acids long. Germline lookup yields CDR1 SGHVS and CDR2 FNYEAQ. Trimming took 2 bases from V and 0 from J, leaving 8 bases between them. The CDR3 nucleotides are TGTGCCAGCAGCTTATCCCTCGGCTCCTACGAGCAGTACTTC. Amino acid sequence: CASSLSLGSYEQYF.

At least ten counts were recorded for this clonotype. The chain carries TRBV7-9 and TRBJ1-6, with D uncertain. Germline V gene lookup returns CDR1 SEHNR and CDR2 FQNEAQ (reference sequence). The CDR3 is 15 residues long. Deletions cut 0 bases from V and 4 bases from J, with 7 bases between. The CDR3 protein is CASSLAAVYNSPLHF. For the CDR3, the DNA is TGTGCCAGCAGCTTAGCTGCGGTTTATAATTCACCCCTCCACTTT.

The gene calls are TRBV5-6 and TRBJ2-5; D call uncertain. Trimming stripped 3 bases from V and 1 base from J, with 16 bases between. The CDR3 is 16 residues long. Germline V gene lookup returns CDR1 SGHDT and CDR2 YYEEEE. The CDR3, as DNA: TGTGCCAGCAGCTGGCTAGGTGGTAGGTCCCAAGAGACCCAGTACTTC. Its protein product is CASSWLGGRSQETQYF.

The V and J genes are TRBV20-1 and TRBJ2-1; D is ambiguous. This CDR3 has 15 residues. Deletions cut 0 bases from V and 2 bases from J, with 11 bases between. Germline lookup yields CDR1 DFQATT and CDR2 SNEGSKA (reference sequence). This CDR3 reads CSARDSWGTYNEQFF. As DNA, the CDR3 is TGCAGTGCTAGAGATTCGTGGGGAACCTACAATGAGCAGTTCTTC.

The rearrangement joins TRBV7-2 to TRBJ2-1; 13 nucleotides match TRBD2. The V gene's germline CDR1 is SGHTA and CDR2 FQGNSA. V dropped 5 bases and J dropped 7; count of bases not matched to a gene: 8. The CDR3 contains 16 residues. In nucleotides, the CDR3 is TGTGCCAGCAGCGTAGAGGGACTAGCGGGATCGAATGAGCAGTTCTTC. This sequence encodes CASSVEGLAGSNEQFF.

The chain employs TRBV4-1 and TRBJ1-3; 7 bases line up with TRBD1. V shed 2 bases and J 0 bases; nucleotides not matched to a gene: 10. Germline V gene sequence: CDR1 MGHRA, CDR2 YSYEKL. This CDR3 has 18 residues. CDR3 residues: CASSQNRGPRRSGNTIYF. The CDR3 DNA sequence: TGCGCCAGCAGCCAAAACAGGGGCCCAAGGCGCTCTGGAAACACCATATATTTT.